This passage covers 11 T cell receptor beta chains from one sample sequenced in a study of monozygotic twins with inflammatory bowel disease. From its re-call of the 5' RACE reads, TCRdb lists each CDR3 protein once, without DNA. Its listing shows about 380,000 distinct CDR3 sequences. The sample taken for sequencing was blood. These receptors all come from a human donor with ulcerative colitis or Crohn's disease, or a healthy co-twin of an affected twin (not recorded which).

CDR3 in amino acids: CASSLHFGGGFADTQYF. J is TRBJ2-3 and V is TRBV7-2; as DNA is missing, the TRBD1 call by TCRdb cannot be tested. CDR3 length equals 17 residues. Per germline, CDR1 SGHTA and CDR2 FQGNSA.

The rearrangement links TRBV6-6 to TRBJ1-1. Per the germline V gene, CDR1 is MNHNY and CDR2 is SVGAGI (reference sequence). The CDR3 has 12 residues. CDR3 sequence: CASTEIFTEAFF.

The V call is TRBV7-2, the J call TRBJ1-1; TCRdb selects TRBD1, and the lack of DNA leaves this call unchecked. The CDR3 runs 17 residues. Germline lookup yields CDR1 SGHTA and CDR2 FQGNSA. CDR3 sequence: CASSSPGTGGASTEAFF. Together with reference TRBV7-2 and TRBJ1-1, the CDR3 gives the full variable domain: GAGVSQSPSNKVTEKGKDVELRCDPISGHTALYWYRQSLGQGLEFLIYFQGNSAPDKSGLPSDRFSAERTGGSVSTLTIQRTQQEDSAVYLCASSSPGTGGASTEAFFGQGTRLTVV.

This chain's CDR3 is CASSLVNSGVTDTQYF. The chain carries TRBV7-8 and TRBJ2-3; the D call from TCRdb, TRBD2, cannot be confirmed without DNA. Germline V gene lookup returns CDR1 SGHVS and CDR2 FQNEAQ. The CDR3 is 16 residues long. The whole variable domain, remainder taken from reference TRBV7-8 and TRBJ2-3, is GAGVSQSPRYKVAKRGQDVALRCDPISGHVSLFWYQQALGQGPEFLTYFQNEAQLDKSGLPSDRFFAERPEGSVSTLKIQRTQQEDSAVYLCASSLVNSGVTDTQYFGPGTRLTVL.

This chain uses TRBV5-1 with TRBJ2-7. CDR1 and CDR2 from the germline V gene are SGHRS and YFSETQ. CDR3 length: 14 residues. CDR3 residues: CASYNQWSSYEQYF. Full variable domain (missing parts from reference TRBV5-1 and TRBJ2-7): KAGVTQTPRYLIKTRGQQVTLSCSPISGHRSVSWYQQTPGQGLQFLFEYFSETQRNKGNFPGRFSGRQFSNSRSEMNVSTLELGDSALYLCASYNQWSSYEQYFGPGTRLTVT.

The V and J genes are TRBV7-9 and TRBJ2-7; TCRdb returns TRBD1, unconfirmable since there is no DNA. This CDR3 contains 16 residues. Germline CDR1 and CDR2: SEHNR and FQNEAQ (reference sequence). The CDR3 region is CASSSPPGEGAREQYF.

The CDR3 here is CAISSPQRGTYEQYF. The chain employs TRBV10-3 and TRBJ2-7; the D call of TRBD2 rests on TCRdb alone, since no DNA is present to check it. In germline, CDR1 is ENHRY, CDR2 SYGVKD. The CDR3 loop spans 15 amino acids.

This chain joins TRBV5-6 and TRBJ1-4; TCRdb indicates TRBD1, and absent DNA this call remains unverified. The CDR3 length is 16 residues. The germline V gene has CDR1 SGHDT and CDR2 YYEEEE. CDR3 loop: CASSLVGGRGNEKLFF.

This chain uses TRBV7-9 with TRBJ2-1. Germline CDR1 and CDR2: SEHNR and FQNEAQ (reference sequence). There are 15 residues in the CDR3. The CDR3 spells CASTPGYRSYNEQFF.

V gene TRBV20-1 combines with J gene TRBJ1-4; lacking DNA, the TRBD1 call made by TCRdb goes unchecked. The length of the CDR3 is 14 residues. The V gene's germline CDR1 is DFQATT and CDR2 SNEGSKA (reference sequence). The CDR3 region is CSAFPGTGEKKLFF.

The chain is built from TRBV7-2 and TRBJ2-7. The CDR3 covers 14 residues. Germline CDR1 and CDR2: SGHTA and FQGNSA. The CDR3 loop is CASSFPGGSYEQYF.